A selection of T cell receptor beta chains follows, all from one sample in a study of identical twins. TCRdb passed the 5' RACE reads through MiXCR, listing each CDR3 protein once. In the table there are 1.5 million to 2 million distinct CDR3 sequences, more than 30% of which are singletons. Sequenced: cord blood. These receptors originate from a newborn girl in good health. The CDR3 runs from the conserved cysteine through the conserved F or W. D genes are given only for firm matches. Size tells how often a clone was seen (once, few, many) or the class of an expanded clone, and some rows leave it out.

j_call d_call v_call clone_size cdr3_nt cdr3_aa
TRBJ2-7 . TRBV24-1 few TGTGCCACCAGTGCCACGGACCACGAGCAGTACTTC CATSATDHEQYF
TRBJ2-5 . TRBV7-8 few TGTGCCAGCAGCTTAGCGCCCCCCCGCTCCGTGAGGTCCTACAATGAGCAGTACTTC CASSLAPPRSVRSYNEQYF
TRBJ1-6 TRBD1 TRBV7-2 . TGTGCCAGCAGCAACCGGGACAGATATTACGCCCTCCACTTT CASSNRDRYYALHF
TRBJ1-2 . TRBV9 . TGTGCCAGCAGCACCTTGAATAACTATGGCTACACCTTC CASSTLNNYGYTF
TRBJ2-5 . TRBV15 few TGTGCCACCAGCAGAGATCTAAACAGTAGGGGGGAGACCCAGTACTTC CATSRDLNSRGETQYF
TRBJ2-1 TRBD2 TRBV29-1 . TGCAGCGGGACTAGCGGGAGGGGGAATGAGCAGTTCTTC CSGTSGRGNEQFF
TRBJ2-3 TRBD2 TRBV25-1 few TGTGCCAGCAGACGGGGGGTGGCAGATACGCAGTATTTT CASRRGVADTQYF
TRBJ2-7 . TRBV7-2 . TGTGCCAGCAGCACGACACCGGCGCTAGGCTACGAGCAGTACTTC CASSTTPALGYEQYF
TRBJ1-6 TRBD1 TRBV7-9 few TGTGCCAGCAGCTCGCCGACAGGGGGCAACAATTCACCCCTCCACTTT CASSSPTGGNNSPLHF
TRBJ1-4 . TRBV12-5 few TGTGCTAGTGGTTTGGTACGGTTTCTCGCAACTAATGAAAAACTGTTTTTT CASGLVRFLATNEKLFF
TRBJ1-1 . TRBV11-2 few TGTGCCAGCAGCTTAGACCCACTGACTGAAGCTTTCTTT CASSLDPLTEAFF
TRBJ2-3 TRBD2 TRBV20-1 . TGCAGTGCTGGAGGACTAGCGGGGGACTCAGATACGCAGTATTTT CSAGGLAGDSDTQYF
TRBJ1-2 TRBD1 TRBV3-1 . TGTGCCAGCAGCCAAGTCGGGACAGGGCATGGCTACACCTTC CASSQVGTGHGYTF
TRBJ2-7 . TRBV6-2/TRBV6-3 few TGTGCCAGCAGTTACACCATATCCGGGACATGGCACTCCGAGCAGTACTTC CASSYTISGTWHSEQYF
TRBJ2-6 TRBD1 TRBV2 few TGTGCCAGCAGAGCCGCGACAGGGGGCTCCGGGGCCAACGTCCTGACTTTC CASRAATGGSGANVLTF
TRBJ1-1 . TRBV12-3/TRBV12-4 . TGTGCCAGCAGTTCACATGGCAAAAGATTGAACACTGAAGCTTTCTTT CASSSHGKRLNTEAFF
TRBJ2-1 TRBD2 TRBV14 few TGTGCCAGCAGCCAAGGACTAGCGCCTAGCTCCTACAATGAGCAGTTCTTC CASSQGLAPSSYNEQFF
TRBJ1-2 TRBD1 TRBV12-3/TRBV12-4 . TGTGCCAGCAGCCCCGACAGGGTAAAGAGTGGCTACACCTTC CASSPDRVKSGYTF
TRBJ1-5 . TRBV27 few TGTGCCAGCAGTTTTCAAGGGACCCAGCCCCAGCATTTT CASSFQGTQPQHF
TRBJ2-3 . TRBV4-2 . TGTGCCAGCACTCGGCGAGGGACGGGGCGCGGGGCAGATACGCAGTATTTT CASTRRGTGRGADTQYF
TRBJ2-3 TRBD2 TRBV20-1 . TGCAGTGCTAGAGATCTCGAGGGGAGGGATGGAGATACGCAGTATTTT CSARDLEGRDGDTQYF
TRBJ1-6 . TRBV28 . TGTGCCACCGGGACTGTTAATTCACCCCTCCACTTT CATGTVNSPLHF
TRBJ1-6 . TRBV25-1 few TGTGCCAGCAGTGATCACCACCCGGGTTCACCCCTCCACTTT CASSDHHPGSPLHF
TRBJ2-7 . TRBV2 . TGTGCCAGCAGTGATCACCACCGGCAGTACTTC CASSDHHRQYF
TRBJ1-1 . TRBV20-1 . TGCAGTGCATACAGGTTGAACACTGAAGCTTTCTTT CSAYRLNTEAFF
TRBJ2-1 TRBD1 TRBV19 . TGTGCCAGTAGTATTCGGGACAGGGGGCGGGAGCTGTTCTTC CASSIRDRGRELFF
TRBJ2-2 TRBD2 TRBV27 . TGTGCCAGCAGTTCGCTAGTAGACCTCGGACTAGCGGGAGGGCAGAACACCGGGGAGCTGTTTTTT CASSSLVDLGLAGGQNTGELFF
TRBJ1-2 TRBD1 TRBV4-2 many TGTGCCAGCCGGGACAGGGACAGGGGTGACTATGGCTACACCTTC CASRDRDRGDYGYTF
TRBJ2-5 TRBD2 TRBV15 . TGTGCCACCAGCAGGACCCTAGCGGGGGGCCACAATGAGCAGTACTTC CATSRTLAGGHNEQYF